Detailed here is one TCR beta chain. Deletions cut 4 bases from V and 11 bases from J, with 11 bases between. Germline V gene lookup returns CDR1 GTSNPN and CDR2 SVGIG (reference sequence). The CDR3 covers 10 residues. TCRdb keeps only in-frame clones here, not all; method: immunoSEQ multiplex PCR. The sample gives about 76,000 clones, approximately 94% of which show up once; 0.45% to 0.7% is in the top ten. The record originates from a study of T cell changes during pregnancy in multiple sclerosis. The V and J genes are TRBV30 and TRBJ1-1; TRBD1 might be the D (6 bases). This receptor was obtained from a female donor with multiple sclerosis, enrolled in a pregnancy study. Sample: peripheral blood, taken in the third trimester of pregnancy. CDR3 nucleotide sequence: TGTGCCTGGAACAGGGTTAGGGCTTTCTTT. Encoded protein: CAWNRVRAFF. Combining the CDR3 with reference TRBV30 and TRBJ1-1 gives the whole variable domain SQTIHQWPATLVQPVGSPLSLECTVEGTSNPNLYWYRQAAGRGLQLLFYSVGIGQISSEVPQNLSASRPQDRQFILSSKKLLLSDSGFYLCAWNRVRAFFGQGTRLTVV.